The TCR beta chain under discussion was sequenced for a study of siplizumab effects on memory and regulatory T cells. As to this clone: The antigen remains unidentified.

Study observations and caveats: Reactions containing siplizumab showed mappable alloreactive CD4+ clones averaging approximately 66% Treg-derived, versus 26.9% in controls.

The table came from immunoSEQ multiplex PCR; TCRdb's copy has only in-frame clones and leaves some out. The sample includes about 100,000 clones, 92% of them seen just once. The receptor comes from a human donor in good health. Sequences were obtained from Tregs sorted from blood.

The CDR3 nucleotides are TGTGCCAGCAGCTTTCTCACGGGAGGTAGATACAATGAGCAGTTCTTC. Translation gives CASSFLTGGRYNEQFF. The V call is TRBV5-6, the J call TRBJ2-1, with 7 positions matching TRBD2. V shed 2 bases, J shed 4 bases, and the junction held 9 bases outside the gene matches. Germline V gene sequence: CDR1 SGHDT, CDR2 YYEEEE. The CDR3 covers 16 residues.